Here is one TCR beta chain with its context. Its antigen is still unknown. The data were taken from a study of glioma-infiltrating T cells after dendritic cell vaccination. Study-wide context: Three intradermal dendritic cell vaccine injections were given every two weeks.

Whole-study results and caveats: Longer survival after dendritic cell vaccination followed higher pretreatment TIL content.

As to time point: after dendritic cell vaccination, including at tumor progression/relapse. Profiled with immunoSEQ multiplex PCR; TCRdb holds only in-frame clones, not every one. The sample includes about 110,000 clones, 90% seen only once; the top ten take over 2.5%. Trimming at V came to 8 bases and at J to 7 bases, leaving 10 bases not matched to a gene. The CDR3 runs 14 residues. Germline-derived CDR1 and CDR2 are SNHLY and FYNNEI. The chain combines TRBV2 with TRBJ2-1; 8 positions match TRBD2. The receptor was isolated from a human donor with glioblastoma. The material was blood, obtained after dendritic cell vaccination. CDR3: CASGGRGGLNEQFF. DNA of the CDR3: TGTGCCAGCGGGGGTCGCGGGGGGCTAAATGAGCAGTTCTTC.